A selection of T cell receptor beta chains follows, all from one sample in a study of cytomegalovirus exposure and HLA in healthy donors. The assay was immunoSEQ multiplex PCR, and TCRdb's table has in-frame clones only and misses some. The sample holds about 160,000 clones, 60% to 75% seen once. The sequenced material came from PBMCs. The receptors come from a woman aged 45 to 65 in good health and CMV-seropositive. The CDR3 runs from the conserved cysteine through the conserved F or W. A D gene is named only where the DNA matches it firmly. A row's size may be missing; if present it is once, few, many or a size class.

TRBJ1-4 14 . TRBV25-1 . TGTGCCAGCAGCGCAGGAAATTGGAATGAAAAACTGTTTTTT CASSAGNWNEKLFF
TRBJ2-2 16 . TRBV5-1 . TGCGCCAGCAGCGAGGAACTGGGGGCTGCTGGCGGGGAGCTGTTTTTT CASSEELGAAGGELFF
TRBJ2-5 15 TRBD2 TRBV6-1 . TGTGCCAGCAGTGATTGGCGGGGGTTCCAAGAGACCCAGTACTTC CASSDWRGFQETQYF
TRBJ1-2 14 . TRBV5-1 . TGCGCCAGCAGCTTGGATCAGGGGAACTATGGCTACACCTTC CASSLDQGNYGYTF
TRBJ2-2 15 TRBD1 TRBV5-1 . TGCGCCAGCAGCTTACAGGGGGCTGATACCGGGGAGCTGTTTTTT CASSLQGADTGELFF
TRBJ2-1 15 TRBD1 TRBV7-9 . TGTGCCAGCAGCACACAAGGGACAGCTTACAATGAGCAGTTCTTC CASSTQGTAYNEQFF
TRBJ2-7 12 . TRBV7-9 . TGTGCCAGCAGCTTAGTCGGGGTCGAGCAGTACTTC CASSLVGVEQYF
TRBJ1-2 12 . TRBV30 once TGTGCCTGGAGTAACAGTCCCTATGGCTACACCTTC CAWSNSPYGYTF
TRBJ1-1 14 TRBD1 TRBV7-9 . TGTGCCAGCAGCCAGACAGGGAAAGAGGGTGAAGCTTTCTTT CASSQTGKEGEAFF
TRBJ1-1 13 TRBD1 TRBV7-2 once TGTGCCAGCAGCTTAGGGGGGACAGGGGAGGCTTTCTTT CASSLGGTGEAFF
TRBJ1-6 14 TRBD1 TRBV6-1 few TGTGCCAGCAGTGAGGGGACAGAGAATTCACCCCTCCACTTT CASSEGTENSPLHF
TRBJ1-1 14 . TRBV7-6 few TGTGCCAGCAGCCATGTTCCGGAGAATCCTGAAGCTTTCTTT CASSHVPENPEAFF
TRBJ2-1 11 . TRBV10-3 . TGTGCCATCAGTGATTTCGATGAGCAGTTCTTC CAISDFDEQFF
TRBJ2-7 13 . TRBV28 . TGTGCCAGCAGTTTAATCGGGGACTACGAGCAGTACTTC CASSLIGDYEQYF
TRBJ1-1 13 . TRBV28 . TGTGCCAGCAGTTCGTCTGACAGGCCAGAGACTTTCTTT CASSSSDRPETFF
TRBJ1-2 15 . TRBV2 . TGTGCCAGCAGTGTTTTTCCAGGCGGGTCGGGGGGCTACACCTTC CASSVFPGGSGGYTF
TRBJ1-4 13 . TRBV2 . TGTGCCAGCAGCCCCTTCGGGGAGGGAGAACTGTTTTTT CASSPFGEGELFF
TRBJ1-1 16 TRBD1 TRBV19 . TGTGCCAGTAGGGACACCGGACAGGGAATGAACACTGAAGCTTTCTTT CASRDTGQGMNTEAFF
TRBJ2-1 17 TRBD2 TRBV5-6 . TGTGCCAGCAGCTGGGGACGACTAGCGGGGGGCTTGGATGAGCAGTTCTTC CASSWGRLAGGLDEQFF
TRBJ2-7 13 TRBD1 TRBV10-3 . TGTGCCATCAGAAGGGACAGGGAAGGCGAGCAGTACTTC CAIRRDREGEQYF
TRBJ2-1 15 . TRBV5-1 . TGCGCCAGCAGCTGGGACATGCCCTCCTACAATGAGCAGTTCTTC CASSWDMPSYNEQFF
TRBJ1-5 14 TRBD1 TRBV27 . TGTGCCAGCAGCCTCGTAGGGGGCATTCAGCCCCAGCATTTT CASSLVGGIQPQHF